These 26 T cell receptor beta chains were all obtained from the same sample, sequenced in a study of CD8+CD57+ T cells in acquired aplastic anemia. CDR3 and TCR beta VDJ profiling relied on a genomic DNA template. TCRdb re-analysed the reads in MiXCR, keeping a single row per CDR3 protein. The data hold some 190,000 distinct CDR3 sequences, with under 55% observed a single time. The material sequenced was sorted CD4+, CD8+, or CD8+CD57+ T cells (not recorded which) from PBMCs. The receptors come from a human donor in good health.

This clonotype came up once. A much larger clone lies a single base off, so this may be a read error. Because it lacks the conserved phenylalanine or tryptophan at the end, this CDR3 is likely a read error. V is TRBV19 and J is TRBJ1-2; D may be TRBD1 (6 bases). CDR1 is LNHDA and CDR2 is SQIVND in the germline V gene (reference sequence). The CDR3 consists of 16 residues. The CDR3 coding sequence is TGCGCCAGCACACGCGTCGGGACAACCGATAACTATGGCTACACCCTC. Encoded protein: CASTRVGTTDNYGYTL.

This clonotype was seen only a few times. This chain joins TRBV28 and TRBJ1-5, with TRBD1 matching 7 bases. V lost 5 bases to trimming and J lost 6 bases; unmatched junction nucleotides: 13. There are 16 residues in the CDR3. Germline V lookup: CDR1 MDHEN, CDR2 SYDVKM. The CDR3, as DNA: TGTGCCAGCAGTCCCCAAGCAGGGGGACGGCGTCAGCCCCAGCATTTT. Encoded protein: CASSPQAGGRRQPQHF.

For the CDR3, the DNA is TGTGCCAGCGCGCGAGGGGTGGACACTGAAGCTTTCTTT. It codes for CASARGVDTEAFF. V is TRBV4-2 and J is TRBJ1-1; maybe TRBD1 (5 bases). Germline V CDR1 and CDR2: LGHNA, YNFKEQ. Trimming removed 8 bases from V and 3 bases from J, with 13 bases in between. The length of the CDR3 is 13 residues.

At least ten counts were recorded for this clonotype. The rearrangement links TRBV10-3 to TRBJ2-1; D is unclear. The CDR3 consists of 11 residues. Germline values: CDR1 ENHRY, CDR2 SYGVKD. V was shortened by 2 bases and J by 7 bases, with 3 bases between the two germline ends. CDR3 sequence reads: CAISERNEQFF. As DNA, the CDR3 is TGTGCCATCAGTGAGCGGAATGAGCAGTTCTTC.

CDR3 coding DNA: TGCAGTGAAAGACTAGCGGGCCTCAGGGATGAGCAGTTCTTC. It codes for CSERLAGLRDEQFF. The rearrangement joins TRBV20-1 to TRBJ2-1; TRBD2 matches 10 bases. This CDR3 is built from 14 residues. Germline trimming cut 7 bases from V and 8 bases from J; bases unmatched to any gene: 11. Germline V gene data show CDR1 as DFQATT and CDR2 as SNEGSKA (reference sequence).

This clonotype showed up just a few times. The chain employs TRBV30 and TRBJ2-3; 10 bases agree with TRBD2. V shed 0 bases and J 6 bases; nucleotides not matched to a gene: 9. Germline lookup yields CDR1 GTSNPN and CDR2 SVGIG (reference sequence). The CDR3 contains 16 residues. The CDR3 loop is CAWSVGRAGGPDTQYF. DNA of the CDR3: TGTGCCTGGAGTGTAGGGAGAGCGGGAGGGCCGGATACGCAGTATTTT. Full variable domain (outside the CDR3, taken from reference TRBV30 and TRBJ2-3): SQTIHQWPATLVQPVGSPLSLECTVEGTSNPNLYWYRQAAGRGLQLLFYSVGIGQISSEVPQNLSASRPQDRQFILSSKKLLLSDSGFYLCAWSVGRAGGPDTQYFGPGTRLTVL.

The V call is TRBV5-1, the J call TRBJ2-3; D not resolved. The V and J ends lost 4 bases and 5 bases respectively, with 11 bases between them. Germline V gives CDR1 SGHRS, CDR2 YFSETQ. The CDR3 consists of 13 residues. In DNA form, the CDR3 reads TGCGCCAGCAGCGCAAGGATGATAGATACGCAGTATTTT. Protein: CASSARMIDTQYF.

This clonotype was recorded at least ten times. This sequence joins TRBV4-1 and TRBJ2-5; D might be TRBD1 (5 bases). Trimming cost V 1 base and J 5 bases, with 8 bases left between them. CDR3 length: 13 residues. CDR1 is MGHRA, CDR2 YSYEKL, per germline. The CDR3 here is CASSQGQRETQYF. The CDR3 DNA is TGCGCCAGCAGCCAAGGACAGAGGGAGACCCAGTACTTC.

This rearrangement joins TRBV2 to TRBJ2-7; D unclear. CDR3 length: 11 amino acids. V lost 4 bases, J lost 9 bases, and 10 bases lay in between. Germline V CDR1 and CDR2: SNHLY, FYNNEI. CDR3 bases: TGTGCCAGCAGTGGAATAGAGGCGCAGTACTTC. It translates to CASSGIEAQYF.

This clonotype was seen more than once but under ten times. This chain connects TRBV18 to TRBJ2-7; perhaps TRBD2 as D (5 bases). The CDR3 extends over 15 amino acids. Trimming shortened V by 3 bases and J by 2 bases, and 14 bases separated the two germline ends. Per the germline V gene, CDR1 is KGHSH and CDR2 is LQKENI. In nucleotides, the CDR3 is TGTGCCAGCTCACCGGCAGCGGTAGAAACCTACGAGCAGTACTTC. It specifies CASSPAAVETYEQYF.

Here the CDR3 reads CASSDRDQDTQYF. CDR3 nucleotides: TGTGCCAGCAGCGACCGGGACCAGGATACGCAGTATTTT. The V gene is TRBV7-3, the J gene TRBJ2-3; D possibly matches TRBD1 or TRBD2 (5 bases each). Germline-derived CDR1 and CDR2 are SGHTA and FQGTGA. The V and J ends lost 5 bases and 6 bases respectively, with 12 bases between them. This CDR3 is 13 amino acids long.

The gene calls are TRBV24-1 and TRBJ2-1, with D perhaps being TRBD1 or TRBD2 (5 bases each). The V gene's germline CDR1 is KGHDR and CDR2 SFDVKD. V was shortened by 6 bases and J by 6 bases, with 20 bases between the two germline ends. This CDR3 contains 16 residues. CDR3 amino acids: CATSKSGTADGNEQFF. The CDR3 DNA is TGTGCCACCAGTAAATCCGGGACGGCCGATGGCAATGAGCAGTTCTTC.

This clonotype was detected ten times or more. The chain uses TRBV18 and TRBJ2-7; 7 bases fit TRBD1. CDR3 length: 14 amino acids. Germline V CDR1 and CDR2: KGHSH, LQKENI. With V trimmed by 3 bases and J by 3 bases, 5 bases remained unmatched. The CDR3 is CASSPGQSFYEQYF. CDR3 sequence (DNA): TGTGCCAGCTCACCGGGACAGTCGTTCTACGAGCAGTACTTC.

This clonotype occurred many times. This rearrangement joins TRBV18 to TRBJ1-1; perhaps TRBD1 as D (6 bases). This CDR3 is built from 13 residues. Trimming pared 6 bases from V and 1 base from J, leaving 9 bases between. The germline gives CDR1 KGHSH, CDR2 LQKENI. CDR3 loop: CASSSQGNTEAFF. The CDR3 nucleotides read TGTGCCAGCTCTTCACAGGGGAACACTGAAGCTTTCTTT.

V is TRBV19 and J is TRBJ2-1, with TRBD2 matching 8 bases. Germline V gene sequence: CDR1 LNHDA, CDR2 SQIVND (reference sequence). J lost 2 bases, V lost 4 bases, and 10 bases had no gene match. The CDR3 has 17 residues. The CDR3 reads CASSTGVAGLTYNEQFF. The DNA of the CDR3 is TGTGCCAGTAGTACCGGGGTAGCGGGACTAACCTACAATGAGCAGTTCTTC. Full variable domain (missing parts from reference TRBV19 and TRBJ2-1): DGGITQSPKYLFRKEGQNVTLSCEQNLNHDAMYWYRQDPGQGLRLIYYSQIVNDFQKGDIAEGYSVSREKKESFPLTVTSAQKNPTAFYLCASSTGVAGLTYNEQFFGPGTRLTVL.

This sequence joins TRBV9 and TRBJ2-7, with D perhaps matching TRBD2 (5 bases). Germline-derived CDR1 and CDR2 are SGDLS and YYNGEE. With 3 bases removed from V and 1 base from J, the gap between germline ends came to 14 bases. The CDR3 covers 15 residues. DNA for the CDR3: TGTGCCAGCAGCGGCGGGCCCGACTGGTCCTACGAGCAGTACTTC. Encoded protein: CASSGGPDWSYEQYF.

The rearrangement links TRBV5-1 to TRBJ2-7, with a weak D call TRBD2 (6 bases). This CDR3 contains 16 residues. V lost 0 bases to trimming and J lost 4 bases, with 17 bases between them. CDR1 and CDR2 (germline): SGHRS, YFSETQ. This CDR3 is CASSLAGSPGSYEQYF. CDR3 coding DNA: TGCGCCAGCAGCTTGGCCGGGAGTCCCGGGAGTTACGAGCAGTACTTC.

To note about this clonotype: A junction boundary mismatches the germline segment, possibly from a read error. The CDR3 region has the DNA TGTGCCGGTAGTATAGAACTAGCGGTGAAGACCCAGTACTTC. Translated: CAGSIELAVKTQYF. The chain is built from TRBV19 and TRBJ2-5; 8 bases agree with TRBD2. CDR1 and CDR2 (germline): LNHDA, SQIVND (reference sequence). The length of the CDR3 is 14 residues.

This clonotype was recorded at least ten times. The gene calls are TRBV6-1 and TRBJ2-2; D not certain. The CDR3 consists of 15 residues. Germline V gene lookup returns CDR1 MNHNS and CDR2 SASEGT. V lost 4 bases, J lost 6 bases, and 15 bases lay in between. The CDR3 protein is CASSASGVRAGELFF. The DNA of the CDR3 is TGTGCCAGCAGTGCCTCCGGAGTGAGAGCCGGGGAGCTGTTTTTT.

This clonotype was recorded at least ten times. The rearrangement joins TRBV5-1 to TRBJ2-3, with 7 nucleotides matching TRBD2. Germline values: CDR1 SGHRS, CDR2 YFSETQ. The CDR3 runs 17 residues. Germline trimming cut 5 bases from V and 1 base from J; bases unmatched to any gene: 13. DNA for the CDR3: TGCGCCAGCAGACGGAGGGGAGGGGAAGGGGGCACAGATACGCAGTATTTT. Amino acid sequence: CASRRRGGEGGTDTQYF. Together with reference TRBV5-1 and TRBJ2-3, the CDR3 gives the full variable domain: KAGVTQTPRYLIKTRGQQVTLSCSPISGHRSVSWYQQTPGQGLQFLFEYFSETQRNKGNFPGRFSGRQFSNSRSEMNVSTLELGDSALYLCASRRRGGEGGTDTQYFGPGTRLTVL.

This clonotype occurred once. The chain links TRBV20-1 to TRBJ2-2; 7 bases agree with TRBD1. CDR3 length: 15 residues. The germline CDR1 and CDR2 sequences are DFQATT and SNEGSKA (reference sequence). Trimming at V came to 4 bases and at J to 2 bases, leaving 7 bases not matched to a gene. The DNA for the CDR3 is TGCAGTGCTAACAGACAGGGCGTAAACACCGGGGAGCTGTTTTTT. Protein sequence: CSANRQGVNTGELFF.

The V gene is TRBV6-1, the J gene TRBJ2-4; D gene ambiguous. Trimming removed 7 bases at V and 0 bases at J, with 19 bases between. Germline assignment: CDR1 MNHNS and CDR2 SASEGT. CDR3 length: 17 amino acids. CDR3 DNA sequence: TGTGCCAGCACCGACCCCGGAAAGAGGCTAGCCAAAAACATTCAGTACTTC. Amino acid sequence: CASTDPGKRLAKNIQYF.

The sample holds many counts of this clonotype. The chain has TRBV20-1 and TRBJ2-1, with 7 bases fitting TRBD2. The CDR3 is 11 amino acids. V gave up 1 base and J gave up 9 bases; unmatched junction bases: 0. Germline CDR1 DFQATT, CDR2 SNEGSKA (reference sequence). Here the CDR3 DNA reads TGCAGTGCTAGAGGGGGGGGTGAGCAGTTCTTC. This encodes CSARGGGEQFF.

This clonotype was recorded at least ten times. The chain has TRBV7-2 and TRBJ2-3, with no clear D. The CDR3 sequence is 14 residues long. Deletions cut 4 bases from V and 1 base from J, with 9 bases between. CDR1 and CDR2 (germline): SGHTA, FQGNSA. CDR3 DNA: TGTGCCAGCAGCTCACGATTAGGCACAGATACGCAGTATTTT. Translated: CASSSRLGTDTQYF.

This rearrangement joins TRBV10-1 to TRBJ2-7; possibly TRBD1 or TRBD2 for D (5 bases each). The V gene lost 0 bases and the J gene lost 0 bases, with 12 bases spanning the gap. The CDR3 sequence is 16 residues long. Germline-derived CDR1 and CDR2 are WNHNN and SYGVQD (reference sequence). The CDR3 sequence: CASSESRGVLSYEQYF. CDR3 DNA sequence: TGCGCCAGCAGTGAGTCTCGAGGGGTACTCTCCTACGAGCAGTACTTC.

In regard to this clonotype: A read error is possible here, since a much larger clone lies one base away. The CDR3 loop is CASGRRSRAGGGETQYF. Here the CDR3 DNA reads TGCGCCAGCGGCCGGCGTAGTCGAGCGGGAGGGGGAGAGACCCAGTACTTC. The rearrangement uses TRBV5-1 and TRBJ2-5; TRBD2 agrees at 10 bases. Germline V CDR1 and CDR2: SGHRS, YFSETQ. V lost 7 bases, J lost 4 bases, and 16 bases stayed unmatched. The CDR3 has 17 amino acids.